This is a list of T cell receptor beta chains from one sample in a study of blood T cell repertoires in COVID-19. Generated by immunoSEQ multiplex PCR, the TCRdb table keeps only in-frame clones and is missing some. The data show around 100,000 clones, roughly 79% seen once. Source material: peripheral blood. These receptors all come from a man aged 70 or older with active or convalescent COVID-19. Both conserved end residues are part of each CDR3. A D gene is named only where the DNA matches it firmly. Clone size is shown for a subset of rows, as once, few, many or a class of expanded clone.

d_call | j_call | cdr3_length | v_call | clone_size | cdr3_aa | cdr3_nt
- | TRBJ2-1 | 13 | TRBV7-2 | - | CASSLGLANEQFF | TGTGCCAGCAGCTTAGGGCTAGCCAACGAGCAGTTCTTC
- | TRBJ2-7 | 15 | TRBV28 | - | CASSSGGRTAYEQYF | TGTGCCAGCAGTTCAGGAGGACGGACTGCCTACGAGCAGTACTTC
TRBD1 | TRBJ2-7 | 14 | TRBV6-5 | - | CASSYDRGLHEQYF | TGTGCCAGCAGTTACGACAGGGGGCTCCACGAGCAGTACTTC
TRBD1 | TRBJ1-2 | 15 | TRBV18 | once | CASSPETGGNYGYTF | TGTGCCAGCTCACCCGAGACAGGGGGGAACTATGGCTACACCTTC
TRBD1 | TRBJ1-4 | 15 | TRBV18 | - | CASSPGQGGDEKLFF | TGTGCCAGCTCACCAGGACAAGGGGGCGACGAAAAACTGTTTTTT
- | TRBJ1-2 | 15 | TRBV4-3 | - | CASSQEREQSVGYTF | TGCGCCAGCAGCCAAGAGAGGGAACAATCGGTAGGCTACACCTTC
- | TRBJ1-5 | 12 | TRBV21-1 | - | CASSRAGEPQHF | TGTGCCAGCAGCAGGGCAGGGGAGCCCCAGCATTTT
TRBD2 | TRBJ2-7 | 12 | TRBV7-2 | - | CASSSIAGLQYF | TGTGCCAGCAGCTCAATAGCGGGATTGCAGTACTTC
TRBD1 | TRBJ2-7 | 14 | TRBV7-3 | - | CASSPGTGGWEQYF | TGTGCCAGCAGCCCCGGGACAGGCGGCTGGGAGCAGTACTTC
TRBD2 | TRBJ2-3 | 20 | TRBV27 | - | CASTSGTSGTVGADTDTQYF | TGTGCCAGCACCTCCGGGACTAGCGGGACTGTTGGGGCAGACACAGATACGCAGTATTTT
- | TRBJ2-2 | 18 | TRBV21-1 | - | CASSKGGEDRVVGGELFF | TGTGCCAGCAGCAAAGGAGGAGAGGACAGGGTCGTAGGCGGGGAGCTGTTTTTT
- | TRBJ2-7 | 14 | TRBV6-1 | - | CASSEAGRLYEQYF | TGTGCCAGCAGTGAAGCTGGCAGACTTTACGAGCAGTACTTC
TRBD2 | TRBJ2-7 | 12 | TRBV12-3/TRBV12-4 | - | CASSPGGGEQYF | TGTGCCAGCAGTCCCGGGGGGGGCGAGCAGTACTTC
- | TRBJ1-2 | 14 | TRBV7-9 | - | CASSLAAANYGYTF | TGTGCCAGCAGCTTAGCTGCGGCTAACTATGGCTACACCTTC
- | TRBJ1-5 | 14 | TRBV6-2/TRBV6-3 | - | CASSYSNAYQPQHF | TGTGCCAGCAGTTACTCGAACGCGTATCAGCCCCAGCATTTT
- | TRBJ2-1 | 14 | TRBV30 | - | CAWSVLIGVSEQFF | TGTGCCTGGAGTGTACTCATAGGGGTCAGTGAGCAGTTCTTC
- | TRBJ2-7 | 16 | TRBV1 | few | CTSSLPPGGGPYEQYF | TGCACCAGCAGCCTCCCTCCTGGGGGAGGGCCTTACGAGCAGTACTTC
TRBD1 | TRBJ1-2 | 13 | TRBV6-2/TRBV6-3 | - | CASSLRDRVGYTF | TGTGCCAGCAGCCTCCGGGACAGGGTCGGCTACACCTTC
TRBD2 | TRBJ2-1 | 16 | TRBV27 | - | CASSILAGEGRNEQFF | TGTGCCAGCAGTATCTTAGCGGGAGAAGGACGGAATGAGCAGTTCTTC
- | TRBJ1-6 | 15 | TRBV5-6 | - | CASSLALAYNSPLHF | TGTGCCAGCAGCTTGGCTTTGGCTTATAATTCACCCCTCCACTTT
TRBD2 | TRBJ2-1 | 15 | TRBV11-2 | - | CASSSGLAGPREQFF | TGTGCCAGCAGCTCGGGACTAGCGGGACCCCGTGAGCAGTTCTTC
TRBD1 | TRBJ2-7 | 16 | TRBV3-1/TRBV3-2 | - | CASSQGGTIQGDEQYF | TGTGCCAGCAGCCAAGGAGGAACTATCCAGGGGGACGAGCAGTACTTC
- | TRBJ2-3 | 14 | TRBV7-3 | - | CASSRGQGTDTQYF | TGTGCCAGCAGCCGAGGGCAGGGCACAGATACGCAGTATTTT
TRBD1 | TRBJ1-1 | 15 | TRBV18 | - | CASSPSTGGGTEAFF | TGTGCCAGCTCACCTTCTACAGGGGGGGGAACTGAAGCTTTCTTT
- | TRBJ1-1 | 15 | TRBV9 | - | CASSVVVQGYTEAFF | TGTGCCAGCAGCGTAGTGGTACAGGGCTACACTGAAGCTTTCTTT
TRBD2 | TRBJ2-1 | 15 | TRBV5-1 | once | CASSHTSGDYNEQFF | TGCGCCAGCAGCCACACTAGCGGGGACTACAATGAGCAGTTCTTC
- | TRBJ2-2 | 14 | TRBV2 | medium-sized | CASSGQMNTGELFF | TGTGCCAGCAGCGGACAGATGAACACCGGGGAGCTGTTTTTT
- | TRBJ1-2 | 15 | TRBV4-2 | - | CASSQEGINSYGYTF | TGTGCCAGCAGCCAAGAAGGCATAAACAGCTATGGCTACACCTTC
TRBD1 | TRBJ1-1 | 14 | TRBV29-1 | - | CSVGNYGQGGEAFF | TGCAGCGTTGGAAATTATGGACAGGGGGGTGAAGCTTTCTTT
- | TRBJ2-1 | 14 | TRBV28 | - | CASSLWNRARGQFF | TGTGCCAGCAGTTTATGGAACAGGGCAAGGGGGCAGTTCTTC
- | TRBJ2-4 | 15 | TRBV28 | - | CASSRHTLAKNIQYF | TGTGCCAGCAGTAGACACACTCTAGCCAAAAACATTCAGTACTTC
TRBD2 | TRBJ2-1 | 15 | TRBV6-5 | few | CASSFGTSGDNEQFF | TGTGCCAGCAGTTTTGGGACTAGCGGAGACAATGAGCAGTTCTTC
- | TRBJ2-1 | 14 | TRBV7-2 | - | CASSLGEVVGSQFF | TGTGCCAGCAGCTTAGGAGAGGTGGTGGGGAGCCAGTTCTTC
- | TRBJ2-5 | 16 | TRBV3-1/TRBV3-2 | - | CASSQDLDSSGETQYF | TGTGCCAGCAGCCAAGATTTGGATAGCTCCGGAGAGACCCAGTACTTC
TRBD1 | TRBJ1-2 | 18 | TRBV4-3 | - | CASSHLPGQGAPNYGYTF | TGCGCCAGCAGCCATCTCCCGGGACAGGGGGCGCCTAACTATGGCTACACCTTC
- | TRBJ2-2 | 15 | TRBV7-2 | - | CASSPVAAKGGELFF | TGTGCCAGCAGCCCAGTAGCGGCCAAGGGAGGGGAGCTGTTTTTT
TRBD1 | TRBJ1-2 | 13 | TRBV30 | - | CAWSGTGHYGYTF | TGTGCCTGGAGTGGGACAGGGCACTATGGCTACACCTTC
- | TRBJ2-1 | 13 | TRBV6-2/TRBV6-3 | - | CASSYGSRWEQFF | TGTGCCAGCAGTTACGGCTCTAGGTGGGAGCAGTTCTTC
- | TRBJ2-1 | 15 | TRBV9 | - | CASSVEAAGDNEQFF | TGTGCCAGCAGCGTAGAGGCGGCCGGGGACAATGAGCAGTTCTTC
- | TRBJ1-1 | 15 | TRBV19 | once | CASSQWGGSNTEAFF | TGTGCCAGTAGTCAGTGGGGAGGGTCGAACACTGAAGCTTTCTTT
TRBD2 | TRBJ2-5 | 15 | TRBV11-2 | - | CASSRTPGLDETQYF | TGTGCCAGCAGCCGTACCCCGGGACTAGACGAGACCCAGTACTTC
- | TRBJ1-1 | 16 | TRBV19 | few | CASSIGQGWKNTEAFF | TGTGCCAGTAGTATAGGTCAGGGCTGGAAAAACACTGAAGCTTTCTTT
TRBD2 | TRBJ2-3 | 15 | TRBV7-8 | - | CASSPLAGGSSTQYF | TGTGCCAGCAGCCCACTAGCGGGAGGCTCCTCTACGCAGTATTTT
- | TRBJ1-4 | 15 | TRBV6-2/TRBV6-3 | - | CASSPAGRTNEKLFF | TGTGCCAGCAGCCCTGCAGGGCGAACTAATGAAAAACTGTTTTTT
- | TRBJ2-1 | 15 | TRBV6-5 | - | CASRGYAGRGNEQFF | TGTGCCAGCAGGGGGTATGCGGGGAGAGGGAATGAGCAGTTCTTC
- | TRBJ1-2 | 11 | TRBV28 | - | CASRLNYGYTF | TGTGCCAGCAGACTCAACTATGGCTACACCTTC
TRBD2 | TRBJ2-2 | 20 | TRBV24-1 | - | CATSDWTGRVAGINTGELFF | TGTGCCACCAGTGACTGGACTGGTAGGGTAGCGGGAATTAACACCGGGGAGCTGTTTTTT
- | TRBJ2-7 | 13 | TRBV4-3 | - | CASSQDEGVEQYF | TGCGCCAGCAGCCAAGACGAGGGGGTCGAGCAGTACTTC
- | TRBJ1-5 | 14 | TRBV27 | - | CASSPRQGNQPQHF | TGTGCCAGCAGTCCGCGACAGGGCAATCAGCCCCAGCATTTT
TRBD2 | TRBJ2-7 | 15 | TRBV7-2 | - | CASSPPGLAPYEQYF | TGTGCCAGCAGCCCCCCGGGACTAGCTCCCTACGAGCAGTACTTC
- | TRBJ1-1 | 16 | TRBV3-1/TRBV3-2 | many | CASSQGGQVGAGATFF | -
- | TRBJ1-5 | 12 | TRBV6-2/TRBV6-3 | - | CASSPRPGPQHF | TGTGCCAGCAGTCCCCGTCCGGGGCCCCAGCATTTT
TRBD2 | TRBJ2-3 | 13 | TRBV27 | - | CAGAGGVADTQYF | TGTGCGGGGGCGGGAGGTGTCGCAGATACGCAGTATTTT
- | TRBJ1-2 | 11 | TRBV4-3 | - | CASSQARGYTF | TGCGCCAGCAGCCAAGCCAGGGGCTACACCTTC
- | TRBJ2-1 | 17 | TRBV3-1/TRBV3-2 | - | CASSQDLAGRVENEQFF | TGTGCCAGCAGCCAAGATTTGGCGGGGCGGGTGGAAAATGAGCAGTTCTTC
- | TRBJ1-6 | 17 | TRBV6-6 | few | CASSPWPGRSYNSPLHF | TGTGCCAGCAGTCCTTGGCCAGGGAGGTCCTATAATTCACCCCTCCACTTT
- | TRBJ1-2 | 13 | TRBV12-3/TRBV12-4 | - | CASSLTGNYGYTF | TGTGCCAGCAGTTTAACAGGCAACTATGGCTACACCTTC
TRBD2 | TRBJ2-1 | 15 | TRBV4-1 | - | CASSHRASGYNEQFF | TGCGCCAGCAGCCACCGAGCTAGCGGCTACAATGAGCAGTTCTTC
- | TRBJ2-3 | 13 | TRBV5-4 | few | CASSQGYTDTQYF | TGTGCCAGCAGCCAGGGATACACAGATACGCAGTATTTT